Listed here are 21 T cell receptor beta chains from one sample, sequenced in a study of cytomegalovirus exposure and HLA in healthy donors. PCR was performed using 60 Vbeta and 13 Jbeta primers. Only in-frame clones appear in the TCRdb table, and some are missing; sequencing was by immunoSEQ multiplex PCR. This table holds 120,000 or so clones, around 78% found once. Sequenced material: PBMCs. All receptors come from a woman aged 30 to 39 in good health and CMV-seronegative.

V and J are TRBV7-2 and TRBJ1-2, with D possibly being TRBD1 (5 bases). The V end was cut by 5 bases, the J end by 0 bases, with 19 bases between. The CDR3 length is 17 residues. Germline lookup yields CDR1 SGHTA and CDR2 FQGNSA. CDR3 nucleotide sequence: TGTGCCAGCAGCCTACGCGTCACAGGTTACTCTAACTATGGCTACACCTTC. Protein product: CASSLRVTGYSNYGYTF.

V and J are TRBV4-2 and TRBJ2-7; D might be TRBD2 (5 bases). Trimming cost V 0 bases and J 6 bases, with 15 bases left between them. The CDR3 has 15 residues. Germline CDR1 is LGHNA and CDR2 is YNFKEQ. The CDR3 loop reads CASSQETLRGSEQYF. CDR3 DNA sequence: TGTGCCAGCAGCCAAGAAACACTCCGGGGTTCCGAGCAGTACTTC.

The chain joins TRBV7-3 to TRBJ2-7; tentative D call: TRBD2 (6 bases). Germline loops: CDR1 SGHTA, CDR2 FQGTGA. Trimming took off 2 bases at V and 5 bases at J, with 13 bases between the two ends. This CDR3 contains 14 residues. CDR3 DNA: TGTGCCAGCAGCTTAGGAGGGGTTATGAACGAGCAGTACTTC. This translates into CASSLGGVMNEQYF.

The chain employs TRBV7-2 and TRBJ2-1; maybe TRBD2 (6 bases). The CDR3 runs to 15 residues. Trimming removed 5 bases from V and 1 base from J, with 12 bases in between. Germline loops: CDR1 SGHTA, CDR2 FQGNSA. CDR3 DNA sequence: TGTGCCAGCAGCCCACGACTAGGGTCCTACAATGAGCAGTTCTTC. Translating gives CASSPRLGSYNEQFF.

This clone has a single count. The genes are TRBV2 and TRBJ2-2, with D possibly TRBD2 on 5 matching bases. V was shortened by 6 bases and J by 6 bases, with 11 bases between the two germline ends. Germline assignment: CDR1 SNHLY and CDR2 FYNNEI. The CDR3 sequence is 13 residues long. CDR3 nucleotide sequence: TGTGCCAGCAGCTCCACTAGTTCCGGGGAGCTGTTTTTT. Protein sequence: CASSSTSSGELFF.

In nucleotides, the CDR3 is TGCGCCAGCAGCCAAGATCGGGGGGCTTACAATTCACCCCTCCACTTT. Its protein is CASSQDRGAYNSPLHF. This sequence joins TRBV4-3 and TRBJ1-6; D may be TRBD1 (6 bases). V lost 0 bases and J lost 7, with 13 bases in between. The CDR3 is made up of 16 amino acids. Germline V CDR1 and CDR2: LGHNA, YSLEER.

The rearrangement links TRBV4-3 to TRBJ2-1, with 7 bases lining up with TRBD2. Trimming at V came to 4 bases and at J to 0 bases, leaving 9 bases not matched to a gene. The V gene's germline CDR1 is LGHNA and CDR2 YSLEER. This CDR3 spans 17 amino acids. The CDR3 here is CASSLLGASGSYNEQFF. The CDR3 nucleotides read TGCGCCAGCAGCCTCCTAGGGGCTAGCGGCTCCTACAATGAGCAGTTCTTC.

The chain carries TRBV19 and TRBJ2-1; D is perhaps TRBD2 (5 bases). Germline V gives CDR1 LNHDA, CDR2 SQIVND (reference sequence). The CDR3 is 11 amino acids. Trimming took off 5 bases at V and 9 bases at J, with 8 bases between the two ends. In DNA, the CDR3 is TGTGCCAGTAGTTATGGGAGTGAGCAGTTCTTC. It encodes CASSYGSEQFF.

The chain has TRBV9 and TRBJ1-2, with a weak D call TRBD1 (5 bases). The CDR3 extends over 13 amino acids. V gave up 3 bases and J gave up 5 bases, with 11 bases separating them. CDR1 and CDR2 from the germline V gene are SGDLS and YYNGEE. CDR3 amino acids: CASSGQQAYGYTF. The CDR3 DNA sequence: TGTGCCAGCAGCGGACAACAGGCTTATGGCTACACCTTC.

The chain is built from TRBV7-9 and TRBJ2-5, with 7 bases identical to TRBD2. The CDR3 has 14 residues. Germline trimming cut 2 bases from V and 5 bases from J; bases unmatched to any gene: 5. Per the germline V gene, CDR1 is SEHNR and CDR2 is FQNEAQ (reference sequence). The CDR3: CASSLPAGVETQYF. The CDR3 DNA reads TGTGCCAGCAGCTTACCGGCGGGAGTGGAGACCCAGTACTTC. Full variable domain (rest looked up from reference TRBV7-9 and TRBJ2-5): DTGVSQNPRHKITKRGQNVTFRCDPISEHNRLYWYRQTLGQGPEFLTYFQNEAQLEKSRLLSDRFSAERPKGSFSTLEIQRTEQGDSAMYLCASSLPAGVETQYFGPGTRLLVL.

V usage is TRBV14 and J usage is TRBJ1-6; maybe TRBD1 (6 bases). Deletions cut 1 base from V and 9 bases from J, with 10 bases between. Germline V gene lookup returns CDR1 SGHDN and CDR2 FVKESK. This CDR3 is 14 amino acids long. CDR3 bases: TGTGCCAGCAGCCAAGCAGGGGTTAGTTCACCCCTCCACTTT. It specifies CASSQAGVSSPLHF.

The rearrangement joins TRBV28 to TRBJ1-5; the match to TRBD1 covers 7 bases. This CDR3 comprises 15 residues. Germline lookup yields CDR1 MDHEN and CDR2 SYDVKM. Trimming took 3 bases from V and 6 from J; bases not matched to a gene: 8. CDR3 DNA sequence: TGTGCCAGCAGTTTCCTACAGGGGTTGATTCAGCCCCAGCATTTT. Its protein is CASSFLQGLIQPQHF.

This clone was recorded once. The V call is TRBV28, the J call TRBJ2-1; 8 bases are shared with TRBD2. V trimming: 6 bases; J trimming: 8 bases; junction bases outside the gene matches: 9. Looked up from germline, CDR1 is MDHEN and CDR2 is SYDVKM. This CDR3 comprises 14 residues. The CDR3 loop is CASRLPRGGYEQFF. The DNA for the CDR3 is TGTGCCAGCAGGCTCCCCCGGGGGGGATATGAGCAGTTCTTC.

V usage is TRBV28 and J usage is TRBJ1-2; D is ambiguous. Trimming took 1 base from V and 5 from J, leaving 17 bases between them. Germline CDR1 and CDR2: MDHEN and SYDVKM. The length of the CDR3 is 16 residues. CDR3 sequence: CASSLSGSAGSYGYTF. The CDR3 DNA follows: TGTGCCAGCAGTTTATCTGGCAGCGCCGGGTCTTATGGCTACACCTTC.

The chain joins TRBV30 to TRBJ1-4; D remains unclear. This CDR3 has 13 amino acids. V lost 4 bases and J lost 7, with 13 bases in between. Germline V gene sequence: CDR1 GTSNPN, CDR2 SVGIG (reference sequence). The DNA of the CDR3 is TGTGCCTGGACGCGCAGGCCCCCTGAAAAACTGTTTTTT. Encoded protein: CAWTRRPPEKLFF.

The genes are TRBV30 and TRBJ2-1; 10 bases agree with TRBD2. The CDR3 spans 17 residues. V lost 1 base to trimming and J lost 9 bases; unmatched junction nucleotides: 15. In germline, CDR1 is GTSNPN, CDR2 SVGIG (reference sequence). CDR3 protein: CAWSAHLLAGVMVEQFF. CDR3 DNA: TGTGCCTGGAGTGCGCATCTCCTAGCGGGAGTTATGGTTGAGCAGTTCTTC.

This chain links TRBV5-1 with TRBJ2-1; tentatively, D is TRBD2 (5 bases). V lost 5 bases and J lost 5, with 17 bases in between. Germline values: CDR1 SGHRS, CDR2 YFSETQ. The CDR3 is 15 residues long. This CDR3 reads CASRISGKVNNEQFF. The CDR3 region has the DNA TGCGCCAGCAGGATTTCCGGGAAAGTGAACAATGAGCAGTTCTTC.

The CDR3 sequence is CASSQGPGLAVPDTQYF. CDR3 sequence (DNA): TGCGCCAGCAGCCAAGGCCCGGGACTAGCGGTCCCAGATACGCAGTATTTT. The chain uses TRBV4-3 and TRBJ2-3, with 11 bases identical to TRBD2. Germline-derived CDR1 and CDR2 are LGHNA and YSLEER. V shed 1 base, J shed 4 bases, and the junction held 7 bases outside the gene matches. The CDR3 is 17 residues long.

The chain employs TRBV30 and TRBJ1-1; tentative D call: TRBD1 (6 bases). Germline V gene data show CDR1 as GTSNPN and CDR2 as SVGIG (reference sequence). Trimming removed 5 bases at V and 7 bases at J, with 11 bases between. The CDR3 consists of 11 residues. CDR3 DNA sequence: TGTGCCTGGGGGGGGGCCAGTGAAGCTTTCTTT. This sequence encodes CAWGGASEAFF.

The chain combines TRBV6-1 with TRBJ2-7, with D unresolved. V was pared by 5 bases and J by 4 bases, with 12 bases between. Germline V gives CDR1 MNHNS, CDR2 SASEGT. The CDR3 totals 13 residues. The CDR3 DNA reads TGTGCCAGCAGTTTCGACACAACTTACGAGCAGTACTTC. This codes for CASSFDTTYEQYF.

As DNA, the CDR3 is TGCAGCGTTGAAGATGATTTAACTCCCTCTCAAGCTTTCTTT. Translating it yields CSVEDDLTPSQAFF. The V gene is TRBV29-1, the J gene TRBJ1-1; the D is unclear. V lost 0 bases, J lost 9 bases, and 17 bases lay in between. CDR1 SQVTM and CDR2 ANQGSEA come from the germline V gene. CDR3 length equals 14 residues.